These 9 T cell receptor beta chains originate from one sample sequenced in a study of T cell changes during pregnancy in multiple sclerosis (dated 2019 in TCRdb). Libraries were made using the immunoSEQ multiplex PCR assay. TCRdb took over this immuneACCESS table, retaining in-frame rearrangements with V and J assigned. Such tables are incomplete; in checked studies, under half of the missing clones stem from an unresolved V gene, and the remainder is unexplained. Counted in this sample were around 74,000 clones; around nine tenths of them appeared once. Together, the top ten hold roughly 3.3% of the sample. The sequencing used peripheral blood, collected before pregnancy. Receptor source: a female donor with multiple sclerosis, enrolled in a pregnancy study.

This chain links TRBV18 with TRBJ2-7; no clear D. Per the germline V gene, CDR1 is KGHSH and CDR2 is LQKENI. This CDR3 has 14 amino acids. Trimming took off 0 bases at V and 0 bases at J, with 6 bases between the two ends. The CDR3 region is CASSPPANSYEQYF. The CDR3 DNA follows: TGTGCCAGCTCACCACCGGCCAACTCCTACGAGCAGTACTTC.

The chain carries TRBV6-1 and TRBJ1-5; no firm D call. Per the germline V gene, CDR1 is MNHNS and CDR2 is SASEGT. The CDR3 sequence is 15 residues long. V lost 1 base, J lost 0 bases, and 7 bases lay in between. CDR3 coding DNA: TGTGCCAGCAGTGAAGTGCAGGCTAGCAATCAGCCCCAGCATTTT. This codes for CASSEVQASNQPQHF.

The chain employs TRBV14 and TRBJ1-2, with D possibly being TRBD1 (5 bases). Per the germline V gene, CDR1 is SGHDN and CDR2 is FVKESK. Trimming pared 1 base from V and 5 bases from J, leaving 17 bases between. The CDR3 consists of 16 residues. The CDR3 sequence: CASSQGEGARVYGYTF. CDR3 sequence (DNA): TGTGCCAGCAGCCAAGGGGAGGGTGCCAGGGTGTATGGCTACACCTTC.

This sequence joins TRBV6-5 and TRBJ2-7, with 8 positions matching TRBD1. V lost 6 bases and J lost 1; bases outside the gene matches: 8. The CDR3 loop spans 15 amino acids. Germline V gene lookup returns CDR1 MNHEY and CDR2 SVGAGI. CDR3 residues: CASRFRDRSSYEQYF. For the CDR3, the DNA is TGTGCCAGCAGGTTCCGGGACAGGAGTTCCTACGAGCAGTACTTC.

This chain uses TRBV27 with TRBJ2-1; 11 nucleotides match TRBD1. The CDR3 sequence is 15 residues long. Trimming at V came to 7 bases and at J to 10 bases, leaving 12 bases not matched to a gene. CDR1 is MNHEY, CDR2 SMNVEV, per germline (reference sequence). As DNA, the CDR3 is TGTGCCAGCACTTCTTCCGGACAGGGGGCTCCCGAGCAGTTCTTC. Its protein product is CASTSSGQGAPEQFF.

In its sample, this clone was seen once. The chain is built from TRBV2 and TRBJ2-1; possible D gene TRBD1, 6 bases. Looked up from germline, CDR1 is SNHLY and CDR2 is FYNNEI. The CDR3 is made up of 12 amino acids. V lost 2 bases and J 14 bases, leaving 13 bases between the germline ends. The CDR3 here is CASSENRESKFF. The DNA of the CDR3 is TGTGCCAGCAGTGAAAACAGGGAGTCAAAGTTCTTC.

V is TRBV7-3 and J is TRBJ1-5; 7 bases fit TRBD1. Germline V CDR1 and CDR2: SGHTA, FQGTGA. The CDR3 sequence is 14 residues long. The V and J ends lost 4 bases and 4 bases, in that order; junction bases with no gene match: 4. CDR3 DNA sequence: TGTGCCAGCAGCTCGGGACAGCCGAATCAGCCCCAGCATTTT. Translated, it gives CASSSGQPNQPQHF. The whole variable domain, filled in from reference TRBV7-3 and TRBJ1-5, reads GAGVSQTPSNKVTEKGKYVELRCDPISGHTALYWYRQSLGQGPEFLIYFQGTGAADDSGLPNDRFFAVRPEGSVSTLKIQRTERGDSAVYLCASSSGQPNQPQHFGDGTRLSIL.

The V and J genes are TRBV19 and TRBJ1-4; D gene ambiguous. V dropped 5 bases and J dropped 7 bases, with 11 bases sitting between them. Germline V gene lookup returns CDR1 LNHDA and CDR2 SQIVND (reference sequence). CDR3 length: 13 amino acids. This CDR3 reads CASSPLWFEKLFF. For the CDR3, the DNA is TGTGCCAGTAGTCCACTTTGGTTTGAAAAACTGTTTTTT.

The chain recombines TRBV27 with TRBJ2-3; TRBD1 matches at 10 bases. Losses at the gene ends were 5 bases for V and 6 bases for J; bases not matched to a gene: 2. This CDR3 is built from 13 residues. Germline V lookup: CDR1 MNHEY, CDR2 SMNVEV (reference sequence). The chain's CDR3 is CASSGTGADTQYF. The CDR3 nucleotides are TGTGCCAGCAGTGGGACAGGGGCTGATACGCAGTATTTT.